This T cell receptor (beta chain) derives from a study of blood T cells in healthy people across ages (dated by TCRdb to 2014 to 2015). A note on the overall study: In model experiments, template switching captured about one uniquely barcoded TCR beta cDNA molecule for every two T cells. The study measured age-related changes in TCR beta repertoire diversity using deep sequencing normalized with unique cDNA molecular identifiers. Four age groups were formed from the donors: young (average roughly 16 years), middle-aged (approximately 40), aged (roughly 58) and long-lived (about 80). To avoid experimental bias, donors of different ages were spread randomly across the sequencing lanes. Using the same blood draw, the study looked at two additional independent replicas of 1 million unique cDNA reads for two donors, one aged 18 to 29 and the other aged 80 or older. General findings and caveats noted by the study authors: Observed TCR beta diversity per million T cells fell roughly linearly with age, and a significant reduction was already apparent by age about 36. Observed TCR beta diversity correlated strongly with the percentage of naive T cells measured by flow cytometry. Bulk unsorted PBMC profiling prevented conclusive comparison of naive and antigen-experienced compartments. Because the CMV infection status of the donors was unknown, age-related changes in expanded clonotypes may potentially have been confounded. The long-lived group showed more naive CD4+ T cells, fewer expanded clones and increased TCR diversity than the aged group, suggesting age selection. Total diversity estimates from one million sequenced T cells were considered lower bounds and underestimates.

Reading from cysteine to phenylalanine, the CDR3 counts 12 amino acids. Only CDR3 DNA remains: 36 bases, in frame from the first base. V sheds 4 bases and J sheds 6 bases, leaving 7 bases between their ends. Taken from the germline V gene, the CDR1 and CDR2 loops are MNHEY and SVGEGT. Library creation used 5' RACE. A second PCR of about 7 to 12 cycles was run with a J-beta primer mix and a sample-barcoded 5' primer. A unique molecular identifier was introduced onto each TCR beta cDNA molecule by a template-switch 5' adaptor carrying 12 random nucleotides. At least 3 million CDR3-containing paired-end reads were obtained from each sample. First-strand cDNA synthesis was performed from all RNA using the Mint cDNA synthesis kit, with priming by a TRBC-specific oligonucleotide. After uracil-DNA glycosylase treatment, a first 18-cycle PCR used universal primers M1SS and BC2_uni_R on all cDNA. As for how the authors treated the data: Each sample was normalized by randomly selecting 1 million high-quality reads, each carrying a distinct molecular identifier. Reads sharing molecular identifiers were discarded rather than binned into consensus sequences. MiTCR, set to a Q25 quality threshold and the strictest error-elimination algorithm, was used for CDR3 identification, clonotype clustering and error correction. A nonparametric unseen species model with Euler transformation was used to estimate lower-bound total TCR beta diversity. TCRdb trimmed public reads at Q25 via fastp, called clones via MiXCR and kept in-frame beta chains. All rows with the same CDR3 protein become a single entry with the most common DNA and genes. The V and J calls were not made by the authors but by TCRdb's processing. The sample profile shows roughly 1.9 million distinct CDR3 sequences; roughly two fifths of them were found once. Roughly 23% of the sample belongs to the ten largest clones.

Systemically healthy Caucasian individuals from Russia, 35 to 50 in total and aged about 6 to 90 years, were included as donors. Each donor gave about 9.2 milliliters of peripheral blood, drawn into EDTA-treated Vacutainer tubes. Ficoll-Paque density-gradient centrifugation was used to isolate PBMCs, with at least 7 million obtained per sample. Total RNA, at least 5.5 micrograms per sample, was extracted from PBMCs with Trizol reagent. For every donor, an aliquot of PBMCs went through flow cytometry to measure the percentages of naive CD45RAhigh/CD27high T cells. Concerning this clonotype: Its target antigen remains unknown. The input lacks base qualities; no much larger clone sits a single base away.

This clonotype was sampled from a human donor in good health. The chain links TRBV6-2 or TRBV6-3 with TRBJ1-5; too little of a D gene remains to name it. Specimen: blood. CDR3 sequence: CASSSIAQPQHF. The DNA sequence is TGTGCCAGCAGTTCTATTGCTCAGCCCCAGCATTTT.